Following are 14 T cell receptor beta chains from one sample sequenced in a study of shared clonotypes between healthy human individuals (TCRdb year 2020). The library was produced with the immunoSEQ multiplex PCR assay. TCRdb obtained this table from immuneACCESS and retained in-frame rearrangements with V and J assigned. These tables miss some clones; where compared with another copy, unresolved V genes account for less than half of the shortfall, and the remainder is unexplained. This sample has approximately 2.3 million clones in its table, and approximately 93% of those were observed once. About 0.39% of the sample belongs to the ten largest clones. Source material: naive CD4+ T cells from PBMCs. Sample cell subset or site, as interpreted from the label and publication: CD45RA+ positively selected. These receptors were taken from a man younger than 30 in good health. Some clones in this sample may be carry-over from other donors' samples.

The sample holds one count of this clone. The V gene is TRBV28, the J gene TRBJ2-7; 11 bases match TRBD1. Unmatched junction bases numbered 8, after V lost 6 bases and J lost 7 bases. CDR1 and CDR2 (germline): MDHEN, SYDVKM. There are 14 residues in the CDR3. CDR3 region: CASRGTGGTLEQYF. For the CDR3, the DNA is TGTGCCAGCAGAGGGACAGGGGGGACGTTAGAGCAGTACTTC.

The chain is built from TRBV20-1 and TRBJ2-3, with 7 positions matching TRBD2. Trimming removed 3 bases from V and 14 bases from J; junction bases left unmatched: 8. Per the germline V gene, CDR1 is DFQATT and CDR2 is SNEGSKA (reference sequence). The CDR3 is made up of 11 amino acids. The CDR3 loop is CSASSTGGGYF. Here the CDR3 DNA reads TGCAGTGCTAGTTCAACAGGCGGGGGGTATTTT.

The gene calls are TRBV7-6 and TRBJ2-7, with 7 bases identical to TRBD2. The V segment lost 1 base and the J segment 1 base; nucleotides outside the gene matches: 1. The germline gives CDR1 SGHVS, CDR2 FNYEAQ. There are 14 residues in the CDR3. The CDR3 DNA reads as TGTGCCAGCAGCTTAGGGACTAGTTCCTACGAGCAGTACTTC. Amino acids: CASSLGTSSYEQYF.

The chain joins TRBV21-1 to TRBJ2-7; TRBD2, the D gene given by the table, was not confirmed from the DNA. TRBV21-1 is reported as a pseudogene. The CDR3 is 19 residues long. The CDR3 bases are TGTGCCAGCAGGCCCGGCGCCCGAGCGGGACTTCGTACCGCGGGTGAGCAGTACTTC. Amino acid sequence: CASRPGARAGLRTAGEQYF.

This chain connects TRBV28 to TRBJ1-2; the match to TRBD1 covers 8 bases. In germline, CDR1 is MDHEN, CDR2 SYDVKM. The CDR3 is 16 residues long. The junction had 14 bases not matched to a gene; V was cut back by 6 bases and J by 5 bases. The CDR3: CASSFLQGVGRYGYTF. CDR3 nucleotides: TGTGCCAGCAGCTTCCTACAGGGGGTGGGTCGATATGGCTACACCTTC.

CDR3: CASSSSNRVRYYYEQYF. The CDR3 DNA sequence: TGTGCCAGCAGTTCGAGTAATCGGGTCCGGTACTACTACGAGCAGTACTTC. This sequence joins TRBV7-9 and TRBJ2-7, with unresolved D. The germline CDR1 and CDR2 sequences are SEHNR and FQNEAQ (reference sequence). Trimming left V 6 bases short and J 3 bases short, with 24 bases between. The length of the CDR3 is 17 residues.

The chain employs TRBV19 and TRBJ1-4; tentative D call: TRBD1 (6 bases). The V end lost 5 bases, the J end lost 7 bases, and 23 bases lay between the germline ends. The germline CDR1 and CDR2 sequences are LNHDA and SQIVND (reference sequence). The CDR3 loop spans 17 amino acids. The CDR3 region is CASSLMTAGGRGEKLFF. CDR3 nucleotide sequence: TGTGCCAGTAGTCTCATGACGGCGGGGGGCCGGGGTGAAAAACTGTTTTTT.

The count of this clone is one. The rearrangement uses TRBV18 and TRBJ2-2; possibly TRBD2 for D (6 bases). CDR3 length equals 15 residues. V lost 0 bases, J lost 5 bases, and 10 bases lay in between. Germline assignment: CDR1 KGHSH and CDR2 LQKENI. The CDR3 protein is CASSPPIGGTGELFF. In nucleotides, the CDR3 is TGTGCCAGCTCACCACCTATTGGGGGGACCGGGGAGCTGTTTTTT.

J is TRBJ1-2 and V is TRBV6-1; D not resolved. V lost 5 bases to trimming and J lost 4 bases, with 11 bases between them. The germline V gene encodes CDR1 MNHNS and CDR2 SASEGT. The CDR3 has 13 residues. DNA of the CDR3: TGTGCCAGCAGTAAAAGCGAGCTCTATGGCTACACCTTC. Protein: CASSKSELYGYTF.

This chain connects TRBV7-9 to TRBJ1-2, with 8 bases identical to TRBD1. The CDR3 spans 14 residues. The V gene end was trimmed by 3 bases and the J gene end by 3 bases; junction bases not matched to a gene: 3. Germline V lookup: CDR1 SEHNR, CDR2 FQNEAQ (reference sequence). In nucleotides, the CDR3 is TGTGCCAGCAGCTTTCAGGGGGCGGACTATGGCTACACCTTC. This translates into CASSFQGADYGYTF.

The V and J genes are TRBV11-3 and TRBJ2-1; D is unresolved. Germline lookup yields CDR1 SGHNT and CDR2 YENEEA. The CDR3 contains 13 residues. V lost 5 bases and J lost 4, with 9 bases in between. CDR3 sequence: CASSRTQYNEQFF. CDR3 nucleotides: TGTGCCAGCAGCCGGACCCAGTACAATGAGCAGTTCTTC.

The J gene is TRBJ2-2, the V gene TRBV19; TRBD1 agrees at 8 bases. Per the germline V gene, CDR1 is LNHDA and CDR2 is SQIVND (reference sequence). The length of the CDR3 is 12 residues. V was clipped by 6 bases and J by 6 bases; unmatched bases: 0. The CDR3 here is CASRQGAGELFF. The CDR3 DNA sequence: TGTGCCAGTAGACAGGGGGCCGGGGAGCTGTTTTTT.

This clone has a single count. The chain joins TRBV28 to TRBJ2-7, with 10 nucleotides matching TRBD1. Per the germline V gene, CDR1 is MDHEN and CDR2 is SYDVKM. The CDR3 has 14 residues. Germline trimming cut 7 bases from V and 9 bases from J; bases unmatched to any gene: 12. The CDR3 is CASTVPGQGHGQYF. CDR3 DNA sequence: TGTGCCAGCACCGTCCCGGGACAGGGGCATGGGCAGTACTTC.

The chain combines TRBV7-3 with TRBJ1-1, with D possibly TRBD1 on 5 matching bases. From germline, CDR1 is SGHTA and CDR2 FQGTGA. V was trimmed by 5 bases and J by 1 base, leaving 14 bases between them. This CDR3 has 15 residues. CDR3: CASSPAYRKNTEAFF. In DNA form, the CDR3 reads TGTGCCAGCAGCCCGGCTTACAGGAAGAACACTGAAGCTTTCTTT.